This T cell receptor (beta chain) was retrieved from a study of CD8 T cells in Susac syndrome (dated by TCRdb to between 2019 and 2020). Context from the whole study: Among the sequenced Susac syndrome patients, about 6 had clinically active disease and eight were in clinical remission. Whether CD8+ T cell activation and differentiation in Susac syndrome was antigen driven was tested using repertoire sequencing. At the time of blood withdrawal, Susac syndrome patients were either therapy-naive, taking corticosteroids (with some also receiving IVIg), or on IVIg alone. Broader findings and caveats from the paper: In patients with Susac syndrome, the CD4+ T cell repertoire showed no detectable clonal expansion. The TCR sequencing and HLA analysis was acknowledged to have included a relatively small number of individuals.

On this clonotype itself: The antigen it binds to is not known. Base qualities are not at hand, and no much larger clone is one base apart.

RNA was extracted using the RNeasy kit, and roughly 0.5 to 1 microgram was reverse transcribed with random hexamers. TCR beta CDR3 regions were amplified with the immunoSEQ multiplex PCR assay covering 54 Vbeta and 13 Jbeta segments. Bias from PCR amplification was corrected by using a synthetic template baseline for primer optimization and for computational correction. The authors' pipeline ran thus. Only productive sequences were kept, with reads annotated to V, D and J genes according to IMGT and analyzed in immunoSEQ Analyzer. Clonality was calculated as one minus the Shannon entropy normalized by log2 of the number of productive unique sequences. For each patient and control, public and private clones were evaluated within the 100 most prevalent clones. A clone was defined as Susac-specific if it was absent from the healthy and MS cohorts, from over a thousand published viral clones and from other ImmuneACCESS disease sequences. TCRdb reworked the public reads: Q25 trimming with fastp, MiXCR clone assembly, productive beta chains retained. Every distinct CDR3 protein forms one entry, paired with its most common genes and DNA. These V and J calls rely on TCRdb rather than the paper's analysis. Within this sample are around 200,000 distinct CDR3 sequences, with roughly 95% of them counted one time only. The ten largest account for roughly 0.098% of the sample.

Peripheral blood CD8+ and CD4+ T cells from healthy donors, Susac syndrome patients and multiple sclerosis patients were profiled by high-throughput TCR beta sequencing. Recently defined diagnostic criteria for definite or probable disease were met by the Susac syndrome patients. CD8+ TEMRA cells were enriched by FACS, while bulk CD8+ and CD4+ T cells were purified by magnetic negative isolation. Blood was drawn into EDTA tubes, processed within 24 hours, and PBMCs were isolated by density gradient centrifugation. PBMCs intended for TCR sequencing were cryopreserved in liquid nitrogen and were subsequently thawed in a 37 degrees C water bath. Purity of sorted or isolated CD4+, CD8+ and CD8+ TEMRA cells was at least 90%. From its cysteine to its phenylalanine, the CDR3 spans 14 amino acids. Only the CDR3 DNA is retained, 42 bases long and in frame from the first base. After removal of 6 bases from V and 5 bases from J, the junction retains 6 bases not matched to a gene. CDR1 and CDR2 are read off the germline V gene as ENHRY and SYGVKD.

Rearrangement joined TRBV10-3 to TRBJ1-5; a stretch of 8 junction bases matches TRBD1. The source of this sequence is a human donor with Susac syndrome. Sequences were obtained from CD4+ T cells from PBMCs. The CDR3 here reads CAISPGTGDQPQHF. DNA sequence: TGTGCCATCAGCCCCGGGACAGGTGATCAGCCCCAGCATTTT.